This T cell receptor beta chain was recorded in a study of blood T cell repertoires in COVID-19. Assay used: immunoSEQ multiplex PCR; TCRdb lists only in-frame clones, some missing. Of approximately 330,000 clones in the sample, over 80% were seen once. With regard to this clone: The same CDR3 also results from other DNA sequences found in this sample.

The TCR comes from a man younger than 45 with COVID-19, enrolled during active disease. Sequencing used peripheral blood.

CDR3 in amino acids: CASSVQGNTEAFF. CDR3 DNA: TGTGCCAGTAGTGTACAGGGGAACACTGAAGCTTTCTTT. This chain uses TRBV19 with TRBJ1-1; TRBD1 might be the D (6 bases). Germline-derived CDR1 and CDR2 are LNHDA and SQIVND (reference sequence). This CDR3 is 13 amino acids long. V was clipped by 5 bases and J by 1 base, with 8 bases between them.